These 14 T cell receptor beta chains were sequenced from one sample in a study of T cell responses to AZD1222 COVID-19 vaccine. Data came from immunoSEQ multiplex PCR; TCRdb stores just in-frame clones and leaves some out. The sample lists 170,000 or so clones; 90% to 95% were seen once. The sequencing here drew on peripheral blood, taken on day 0 of AZD1222 vaccination. These receptors originate from an adult in good health.

This chain uses TRBV3-1 (or the pseudogene TRBV3-2) with TRBJ2-5; 8 bases are a match to TRBD1. CDR3 length equals 16 residues. Germline values: CDR1 LGHDT, CDR2 YNNKEL (reference sequence). V shed 4 bases, J shed 5 bases, and the junction held 12 bases outside the gene matches. CDR3 in amino acids: CASSPGGQGIFETQYF. The CDR3 region has the DNA TGTGCCAGCAGCCCAGGTGGACAGGGTATTTTCGAGACCCAGTACTTC.

Here the CDR3 DNA reads TGTGCCAGCAGGCCACTTCGGGGGTCCTACAATGAGCAGTTCTTC. Protein sequence: CASRPLRGSYNEQFF. The chain combines TRBV6-5 with TRBJ2-1, with D perhaps matching TRBD2 (6 bases). This CDR3 is 15 amino acids long. V lost 6 bases, J lost 1 base, and 13 bases lay in between. The germline CDR1 and CDR2 sequences are MNHEY and SVGAGI.

The chain recombines TRBV3-1 (or the pseudogene TRBV3-2) with TRBJ1-2; D is possibly TRBD1 (6 bases). V was clipped by 1 base and J by 8 bases, with 11 bases between them. Germline CDR1 and CDR2: LGHDT and YNNKEL (reference sequence). CDR3 size: 13 residues. The CDR3 region is CASSQGGGLGYTF. In DNA form, the CDR3 reads TGTGCCAGCAGCCAAGGGGGGGGCCTGGGCTACACCTTC.

The rearrangement uses TRBV7-9 and TRBJ2-5; a possible D gene is TRBD1 (7 bases). CDR3 size: 17 residues. Germline loops: CDR1 SEHNR, CDR2 FQNEAQ (reference sequence). V was shortened by 6 bases and J by 4 bases, with 24 bases between the two germline ends. The CDR3 region is CASRSTSAPQGGETQYF. In DNA, the CDR3 is TGTGCCAGCAGATCTACAAGCGCCCCCCAGGGGGGAGAGACCCAGTACTTC. The whole variable domain, remainder taken from reference TRBV7-9 and TRBJ2-5, is DTGVSQNPRHKITKRGQNVTFRCDPISEHNRLYWYRQTLGQGPEFLTYFQNEAQLEKSRLLSDRFSAERPKGSFSTLEIQRTEQGDSAMYLCASRSTSAPQGGETQYFGPGTRLLVL.

The chain has TRBV5-1 and TRBJ1-6, with 8 bases identical to TRBD1. CDR1 is SGHRS and CDR2 is YFSETQ in the germline V gene. The junction had 5 bases not matched to a gene; V was cut back by 0 bases and J by 6 bases. This CDR3 has 16 residues. This CDR3 is CASSLAGQGGNSPLHF. CDR3 coding DNA: TGCGCCAGCAGCTTGGCTGGACAGGGTGGTAATTCACCCCTCCACTTT. Full variable domain (outside the CDR3, taken from reference TRBV5-1 and TRBJ1-6): KAGVTQTPRYLIKTRGQQVTLSCSPISGHRSVSWYQQTPGQGLQFLFEYFSETQRNKGNFPGRFSGRQFSNSRSEMNVSTLELGDSALYLCASSLAGQGGNSPLHFGNGTRLTVT.

The chain recombines TRBV19 with TRBJ1-2, with TRBD1 matching 12 bases. The CDR3 sequence is 14 residues long. Germline lookup yields CDR1 LNHDA and CDR2 SQIVND (reference sequence). J gave up 8 bases and V 8 bases, and 9 bases lay outside the gene matches. CDR3 region: CASHYSGTGGGYTF. CDR3 nucleotides: TGTGCCAGTCACTACTCCGGGACAGGGGGCGGCTACACCTTC.

This chain connects TRBV10-3 to TRBJ2-5, with 12 bases identical to TRBD2. With V trimmed by 5 bases and J by 2 bases, 6 bases remained unmatched. This CDR3 has 16 amino acids. The V gene's germline CDR1 is ENHRY and CDR2 SYGVKD. CDR3 protein: CAISTGLAGTQETQYF. CDR3 sequence (DNA): TGTGCCATCAGTACCGGACTAGCGGGGACTCAAGAGACCCAGTACTTC.

The V gene is TRBV28, the J gene TRBJ1-2; maybe TRBD1 (5 bases). This CDR3 comprises 13 residues. V lost 5 bases to trimming and J lost 2 bases, with 9 bases between them. Germline loops: CDR1 MDHEN, CDR2 SYDVKM. This CDR3 is CASSPGHNYGYTF. The DNA for the CDR3 is TGTGCCAGCAGTCCCGGACACAACTATGGCTACACCTTC.

The chain combines TRBV7-9 with TRBJ1-1; 7 nucleotides align to TRBD1. The CDR3 is 18 residues long. The ends lost 5 bases at V and 1 base at J; junction bases unmatched: 16. Germline CDR1 reads SEHNR; CDR2 reads FQNEAQ (reference sequence). CDR3 residues: CASSQLRDSNPANTEAFF. In nucleotides, the CDR3 is TGTGCCAGCAGCCAACTGAGGGACAGCAACCCTGCGAACACTGAAGCTTTCTTT. The variable domain in full, with the rest retrieved from reference TRBV7-9 and TRBJ1-1, is DTGVSQNPRHKITKRGQNVTFRCDPISEHNRLYWYRQTLGQGPEFLTYFQNEAQLEKSRLLSDRFSAERPKGSFSTLEIQRTEQGDSAMYLCASSQLRDSNPANTEAFFGQGTRLTVV.

The V call is TRBV3-1 (or the pseudogene TRBV3-2), the J call TRBJ2-2; tentative D call: TRBD1 (5 bases). Per germline, CDR1 LGHDT and CDR2 YNNKEL (reference sequence). The CDR3 covers 16 residues. Trimming removed 6 bases at V and 6 bases at J, with 20 bases between. Here the CDR3 DNA reads TGTGCCAGCAGGAAAGGACCGGCAGGGTGGGCCGGGGAGCTGTTTTTT. It is translated as CASRKGPAGWAGELFF.

The chain recombines TRBV7-9 with TRBJ1-2, with D uncertain. The CDR3 totals 14 residues. The V gene's germline CDR1 is SEHNR and CDR2 FQNEAQ (reference sequence). Trimming pared 5 bases from V and 2 bases from J, leaving 12 bases between. The CDR3 here is CASSALPVNYGYTF. CDR3 sequence (DNA): TGTGCCAGCAGCGCACTCCCGGTAAACTATGGCTACACCTTC.

This chain connects TRBV5-4 to TRBJ2-4; perhaps TRBD1 as D (8 bases). CDR3 length equals 14 residues. The V gene's germline CDR1 is SGHNT and CDR2 YYREEE (reference sequence). V lost 4 bases and J lost 8, with 16 bases in between. The CDR3, as DNA: TGTGCCAGCAGCGACCAGGGGGCGGGGGACATTCAGTACTTC. Its translation is CASSDQGAGDIQYF.

The chain links TRBV28 to TRBJ1-5; D is unclear. Germline CDR1 reads MDHEN; CDR2 reads SYDVKM. The CDR3 has 15 amino acids. V was pared by 5 bases and J by 3 bases, with 14 bases between. As DNA, the CDR3 is TGTGCCAGCAGTCTCCCGAACCCGGTCAATCAGCCCCAGCATTTT. This translates into CASSLPNPVNQPQHF.

Worth noting for this clone: This CDR3 is also generated by other DNA sequences in the sample. This chain connects TRBV5-1 to TRBJ1-2; no reliable D call. There are 14 residues in the CDR3. Trimming took 0 bases from V and 2 from J, leaving 8 bases between them. Per germline, CDR1 SGHRS and CDR2 YFSETQ. CDR3 coding DNA: TGCGCCAGCAGCTTGGGGGGTGAGAACTATGGCTACACCTTC. The encoded protein is CASSLGGENYGYTF.